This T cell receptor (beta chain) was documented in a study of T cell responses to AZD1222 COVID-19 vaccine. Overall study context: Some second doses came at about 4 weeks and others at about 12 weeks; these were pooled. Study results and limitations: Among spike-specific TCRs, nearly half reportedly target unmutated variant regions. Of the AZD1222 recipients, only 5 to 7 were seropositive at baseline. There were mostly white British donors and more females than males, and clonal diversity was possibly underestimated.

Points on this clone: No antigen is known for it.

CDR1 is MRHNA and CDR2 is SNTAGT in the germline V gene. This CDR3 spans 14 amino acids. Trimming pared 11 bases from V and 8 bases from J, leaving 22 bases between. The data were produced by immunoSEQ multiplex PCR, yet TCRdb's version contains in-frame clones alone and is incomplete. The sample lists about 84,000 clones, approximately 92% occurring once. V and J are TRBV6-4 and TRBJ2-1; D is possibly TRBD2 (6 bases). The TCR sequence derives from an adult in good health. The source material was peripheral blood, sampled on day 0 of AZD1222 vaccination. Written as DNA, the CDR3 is TGTGCCGGCTTCCGGGACTTAAAAGTCCATGAGCAGTTCTTC. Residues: CAGFRDLKVHEQFF.